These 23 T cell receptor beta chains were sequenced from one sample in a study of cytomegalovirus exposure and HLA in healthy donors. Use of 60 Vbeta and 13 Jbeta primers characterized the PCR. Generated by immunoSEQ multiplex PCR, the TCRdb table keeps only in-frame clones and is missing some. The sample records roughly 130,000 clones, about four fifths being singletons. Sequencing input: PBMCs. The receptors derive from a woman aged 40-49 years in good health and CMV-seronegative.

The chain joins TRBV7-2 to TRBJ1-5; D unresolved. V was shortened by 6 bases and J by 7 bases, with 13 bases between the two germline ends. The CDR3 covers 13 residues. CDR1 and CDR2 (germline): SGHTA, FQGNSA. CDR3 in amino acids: CASSPDWRQPQHF. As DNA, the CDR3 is TGTGCCAGCAGTCCTGACTGGAGGCAGCCCCAGCATTTT.

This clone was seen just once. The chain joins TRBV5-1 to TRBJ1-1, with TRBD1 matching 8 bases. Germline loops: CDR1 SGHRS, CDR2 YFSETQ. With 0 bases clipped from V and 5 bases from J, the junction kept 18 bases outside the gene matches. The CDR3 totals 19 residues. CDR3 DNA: TGCGCCAGCAGCTTGGGTTGGGGTACAGGGGGGGGATCGGGTACTGAAGCTTTCTTT. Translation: CASSLGWGTGGGSGTEAFF. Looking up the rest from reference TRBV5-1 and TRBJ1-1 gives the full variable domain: KAGVTQTPRYLIKTRGQQVTLSCSPISGHRSVSWYQQTPGQGLQFLFEYFSETQRNKGNFPGRFSGRQFSNSRSEMNVSTLELGDSALYLCASSLGWGTGGGSGTEAFFGQGTRLTVV.

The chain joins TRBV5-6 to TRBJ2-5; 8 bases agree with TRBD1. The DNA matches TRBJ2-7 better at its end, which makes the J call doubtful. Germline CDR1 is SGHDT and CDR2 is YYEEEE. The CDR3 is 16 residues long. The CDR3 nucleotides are TGTGCCAGCAGCTTTGGACAGGGTTCCCTCTCCTACGAGCAGTACTTC. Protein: CASSFGQGSLSYEQYF.

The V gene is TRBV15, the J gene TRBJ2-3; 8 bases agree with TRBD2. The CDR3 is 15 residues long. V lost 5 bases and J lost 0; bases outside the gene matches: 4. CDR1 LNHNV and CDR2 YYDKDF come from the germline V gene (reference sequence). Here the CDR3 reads CATSLSSGSTDTQYF. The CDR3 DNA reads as TGTGCCACCAGCTTGTCTAGCGGGAGCACAGATACGCAGTATTTT.

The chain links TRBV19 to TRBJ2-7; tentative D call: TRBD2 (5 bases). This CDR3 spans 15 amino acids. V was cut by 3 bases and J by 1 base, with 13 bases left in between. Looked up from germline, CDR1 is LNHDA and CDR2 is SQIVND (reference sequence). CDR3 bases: TGTGCCAGTAGTATCGGAGAGGGCCGTTCCTACGAGCAGTACTTC. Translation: CASSIGEGRSYEQYF.

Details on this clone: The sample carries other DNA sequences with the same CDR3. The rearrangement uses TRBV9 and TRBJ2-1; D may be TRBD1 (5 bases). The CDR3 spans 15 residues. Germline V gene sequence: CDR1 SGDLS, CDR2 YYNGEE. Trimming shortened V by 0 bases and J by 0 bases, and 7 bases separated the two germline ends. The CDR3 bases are TGTGCCAGCAGCGTAGAAGACAGCTCCTACAATGAGCAGTTCTTC. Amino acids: CASSVEDSSYNEQFF.

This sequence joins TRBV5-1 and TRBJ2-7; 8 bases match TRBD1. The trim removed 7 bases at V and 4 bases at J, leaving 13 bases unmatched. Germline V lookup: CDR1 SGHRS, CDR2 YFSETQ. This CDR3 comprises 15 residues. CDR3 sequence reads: CASSPWQGANYEQYF. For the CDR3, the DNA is TGCGCCAGCTCCCCATGGCAGGGGGCCAATTACGAGCAGTACTTC.

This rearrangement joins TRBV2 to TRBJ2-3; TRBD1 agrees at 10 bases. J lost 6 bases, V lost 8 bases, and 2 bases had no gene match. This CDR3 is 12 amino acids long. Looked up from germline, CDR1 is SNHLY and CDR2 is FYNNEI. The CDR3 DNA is TGTGCCAGCGAGGACAGGGGGGATACGCAGTATTTT. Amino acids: CASEDRGDTQYF.

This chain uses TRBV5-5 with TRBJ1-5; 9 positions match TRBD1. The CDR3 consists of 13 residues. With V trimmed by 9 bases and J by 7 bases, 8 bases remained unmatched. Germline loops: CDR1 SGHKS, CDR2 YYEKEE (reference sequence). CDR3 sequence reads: CATATGGGQPQHF. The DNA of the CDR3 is TGTGCCACCGCGACAGGGGGAGGACAGCCCCAGCATTTT.

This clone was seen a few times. The CDR3 nucleotides read TGCAGCGTTGTCAGGGTTGGCACCGGGGAGCTGTTTTTT. Protein product: CSVVRVGTGELFF. The J gene is TRBJ2-2, the V gene TRBV29-1, with D maybe TRBD1 (5 bases). V was clipped by 4 bases and J by 4 bases, with 10 bases between them. This CDR3 spans 13 amino acids. Germline values: CDR1 SQVTM, CDR2 ANQGSEA.

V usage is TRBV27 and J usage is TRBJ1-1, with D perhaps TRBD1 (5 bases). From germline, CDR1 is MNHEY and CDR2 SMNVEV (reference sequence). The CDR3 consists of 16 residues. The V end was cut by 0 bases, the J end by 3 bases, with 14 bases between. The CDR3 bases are TGTGCCAGCAGTTTATCCTCCGACAGACTAGACACTGAAGCTTTCTTT. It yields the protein CASSLSSDRLDTEAFF.

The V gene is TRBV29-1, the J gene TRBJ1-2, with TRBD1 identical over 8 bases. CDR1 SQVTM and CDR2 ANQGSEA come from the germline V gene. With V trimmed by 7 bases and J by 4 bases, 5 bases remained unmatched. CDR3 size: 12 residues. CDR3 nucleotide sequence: TGCAGCGCCGGACAGGGAGGCTATGGCTACACCTTC. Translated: CSAGQGGYGYTF. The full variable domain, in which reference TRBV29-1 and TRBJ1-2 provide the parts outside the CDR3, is SAVISQKPSRDICQRGTSLTIQCQVDSQVTMMFWYRQQPGQSLTLIATANQGSEATYESGFVIDKFPISRPNLTFSTLTVSNMSPEDSSIYLCSAGQGGYGYTFGSGTRLTVV.

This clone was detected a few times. CDR3 amino acids: CASSRGQGTVTEAFF. The CDR3 DNA reads as TGCGCCAGCAGCAGGGGACAGGGAACGGTCACTGAAGCTTTCTTT. The chain uses TRBV5-1 and TRBJ1-1; 9 bases align to TRBD1. The germline gives CDR1 SGHRS, CDR2 YFSETQ. The V and J ends lost 4 bases and 4 bases, in that order; junction bases with no gene match: 8. This CDR3 is built from 15 residues.

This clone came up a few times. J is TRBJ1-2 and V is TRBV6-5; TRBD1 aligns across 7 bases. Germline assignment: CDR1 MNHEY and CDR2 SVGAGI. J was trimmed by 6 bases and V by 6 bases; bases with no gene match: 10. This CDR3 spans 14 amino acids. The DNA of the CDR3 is TGTGCCAGCAGCCGTGACAGGGAAGGCGATGGCTACACCTTC. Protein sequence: CASSRDREGDGYTF.

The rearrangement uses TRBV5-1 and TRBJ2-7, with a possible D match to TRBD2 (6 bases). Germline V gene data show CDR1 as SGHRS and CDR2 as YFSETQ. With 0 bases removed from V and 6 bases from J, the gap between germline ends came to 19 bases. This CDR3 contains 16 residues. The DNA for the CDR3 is TGCGCCAGCAGCTTGGCCAGCGGGCGGACTATGATCGAGCAGTACTTC. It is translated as CASSLASGRTMIEQYF. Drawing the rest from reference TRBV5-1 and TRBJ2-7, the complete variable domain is KAGVTQTPRYLIKTRGQQVTLSCSPISGHRSVSWYQQTPGQGLQFLFEYFSETQRNKGNFPGRFSGRQFSNSRSEMNVSTLELGDSALYLCASSLASGRTMIEQYFGPGTRLTVT.

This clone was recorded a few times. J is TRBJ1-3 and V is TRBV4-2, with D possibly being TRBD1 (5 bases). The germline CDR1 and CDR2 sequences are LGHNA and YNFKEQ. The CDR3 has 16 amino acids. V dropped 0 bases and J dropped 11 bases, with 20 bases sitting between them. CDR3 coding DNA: TGTGCCAGCAGCCAAGATCAGGGTCACGAACGTGGGGCCATATATTTT. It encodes CASSQDQGHERGAIYF.

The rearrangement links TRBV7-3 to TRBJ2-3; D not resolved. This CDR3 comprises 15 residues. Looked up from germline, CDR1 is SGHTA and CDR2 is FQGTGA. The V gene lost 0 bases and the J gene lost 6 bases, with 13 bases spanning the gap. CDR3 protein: CASSLTPETADTQYF. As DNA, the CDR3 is TGTGCCAGCAGCTTAACCCCGGAGACCGCGGATACGCAGTATTTT.

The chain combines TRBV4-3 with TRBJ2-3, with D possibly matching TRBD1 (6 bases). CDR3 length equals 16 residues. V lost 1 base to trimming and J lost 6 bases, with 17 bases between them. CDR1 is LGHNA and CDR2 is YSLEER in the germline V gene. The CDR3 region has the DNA TGCGCCAGCAGCCAAGCGGCAGGGGCTTCCTACGATACGCAGTATTTT. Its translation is CASSQAAGASYDTQYF.

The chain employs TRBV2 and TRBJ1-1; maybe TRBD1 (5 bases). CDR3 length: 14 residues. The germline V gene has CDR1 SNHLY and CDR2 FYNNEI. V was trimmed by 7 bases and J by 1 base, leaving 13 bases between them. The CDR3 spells CASIPQGQNTEAFF. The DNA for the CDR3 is TGTGCCAGCATTCCCCAGGGTCAGAACACTGAAGCTTTCTTT.

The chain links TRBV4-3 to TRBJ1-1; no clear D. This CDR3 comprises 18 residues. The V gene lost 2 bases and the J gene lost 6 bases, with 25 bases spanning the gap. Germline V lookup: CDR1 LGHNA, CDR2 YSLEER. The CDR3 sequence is CASSQRAWTVGEKAEAFF. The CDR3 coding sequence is TGCGCCAGCAGCCAACGGGCCTGGACGGTCGGGGAAAAGGCTGAAGCTTTCTTT.

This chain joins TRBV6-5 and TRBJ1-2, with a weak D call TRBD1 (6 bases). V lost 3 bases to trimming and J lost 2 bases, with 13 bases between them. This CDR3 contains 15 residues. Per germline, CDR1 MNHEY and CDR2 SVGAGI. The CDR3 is CASSYSRDTNYGYTF. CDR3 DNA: TGTGCCAGCAGTTATTCAAGGGACACAAACTATGGCTACACCTTC.

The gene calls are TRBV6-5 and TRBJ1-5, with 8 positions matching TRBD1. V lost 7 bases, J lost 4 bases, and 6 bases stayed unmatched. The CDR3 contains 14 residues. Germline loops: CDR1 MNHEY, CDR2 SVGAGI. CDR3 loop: CASKRDRRNQPQHF. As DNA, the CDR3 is TGTGCCAGCAAGAGGGACAGGCGGAATCAGCCCCAGCATTTT.

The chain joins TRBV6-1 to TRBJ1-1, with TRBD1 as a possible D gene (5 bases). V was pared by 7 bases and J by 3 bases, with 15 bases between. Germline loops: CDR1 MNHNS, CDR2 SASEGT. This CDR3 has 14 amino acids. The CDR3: CASTLTDKYTEAFF. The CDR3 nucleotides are TGTGCCAGCACCTTGACAGACAAATACACTGAAGCTTTCTTT.